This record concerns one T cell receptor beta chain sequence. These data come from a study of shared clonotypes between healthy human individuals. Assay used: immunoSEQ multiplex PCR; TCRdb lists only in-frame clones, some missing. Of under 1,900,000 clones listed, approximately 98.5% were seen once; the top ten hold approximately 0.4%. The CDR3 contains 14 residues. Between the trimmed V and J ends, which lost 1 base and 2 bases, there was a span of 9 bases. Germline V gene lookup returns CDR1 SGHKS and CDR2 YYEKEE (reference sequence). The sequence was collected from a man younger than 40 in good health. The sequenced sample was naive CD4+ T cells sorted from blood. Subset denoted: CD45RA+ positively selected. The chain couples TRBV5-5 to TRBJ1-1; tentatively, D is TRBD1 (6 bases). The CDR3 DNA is TGTGCCAGCAGCTTGACAGGGTTTAACACTGAAGCTTTCTTT. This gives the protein CASSLTGFNTEAFF.